Listed below are T cell receptor beta chains from one sample, sequenced in a study of OX40 agonist ivuxolimab in advanced cancers. The protocol was immunoSEQ multiplex PCR, while the TCRdb copy is restricted to in-frame clones and leaves out a portion. The sample holds 35,000 to 55,000 clones, over 70% seen once. This specimen was CD4+ or CD8+ T cells sorted from blood, taken in a trial of the OX40 agonist ivuxolimab. Receptors originate from an adult with an advanced solid tumor such as melanoma, head and neck, liver or kidney cancer. The CDR3 runs from the conserved cysteine through the conserved F or W. A D gene is named only where the DNA matches it firmly. Not all rows give a size; the values are once, few, many and, for expanded clones, a class.

CDR3aa: CASSSSRLAVTGELFF
CDR3nt: TGTGCCAGCAGCTCCTCCAGGCTAGCGGTCACCGGGGAGCTGTTTTTT
len: 16
j_gene: TRBJ2-2
abundance: -
d_gene: TRBD2
v_gene: TRBV5-8

CDR3aa: CASSPQRGNYGYTF
CDR3nt: TGTGCCAGCAGCCCACAACGTGGTAACTATGGCTACACCTTC
len: 14
j_gene: TRBJ1-2
abundance: -
d_gene: -
v_gene: TRBV14

CDR3aa: CASSVDPTVTGSGNTIYF
CDR3nt: TGTGCCAGCAGCGTAGACCCGACAGTCACGGGCTCTGGAAACACCATATATTTT
len: 18
j_gene: TRBJ1-3
abundance: -
d_gene: -
v_gene: TRBV9

CDR3aa: CASRGTSGTTGELFF
CDR3nt: TGTGCCAGCAGGGGGACTAGCGGGACCACCGGGGAGCTGTTTTTT
len: 15
j_gene: TRBJ2-2
abundance: -
d_gene: TRBD2
v_gene: TRBV28

CDR3aa: CASSIFRNEQFF
CDR3nt: TGTGCCAGTAGTATCTTTCGTAATGAGCAGTTCTTC
len: 12
j_gene: TRBJ2-1
abundance: once
d_gene: -
v_gene: TRBV19

CDR3aa: CASTRSRPTNTGELFF
CDR3nt: TGTGCCAGCACTAGGAGTAGGCCAACGAACACCGGGGAGCTGTTTTTT
len: 16
j_gene: TRBJ2-2
abundance: -
d_gene: -
v_gene: TRBV5-8

CDR3aa: CASSADTTTGELFF
CDR3nt: TGTGCCAGCAGCGCGGACACTACCACCGGGGAGCTGTTTTTT
len: 14
j_gene: TRBJ2-2
abundance: -
d_gene: -
v_gene: TRBV6-1

CDR3aa: CASSVGTIRFSEQFF
CDR3nt: TGTGCCAGCAGCGTAGGGACTATACGATTTAGTGAGCAGTTCTTC
len: 15
j_gene: TRBJ2-1
abundance: few
d_gene: -
v_gene: TRBV9

CDR3aa: CASSSGTPGNTIYF
CDR3nt: TGTGCCAGCTCGTCCGGGACCCCGGGAAACACCATATATTTT
len: 14
j_gene: TRBJ1-3
abundance: -
d_gene: -
v_gene: TRBV18

CDR3aa: CASSLRGLAEPSGGELFF
CDR3nt: TGTGCCAGCAGCTTACGTGGGCTAGCGGAGCCCTCCGGCGGGGAGCTGTTTTTT
len: 18
j_gene: TRBJ2-2
abundance: -
d_gene: TRBD2
v_gene: TRBV11-2

CDR3aa: CASSAPGVNEQFF
CDR3nt: TGTGCCAGCAGTGCCCCAGGGGTCAATGAGCAGTTCTTC
len: 13
j_gene: TRBJ2-1
abundance: once
d_gene: -
v_gene: TRBV2

CDR3aa: CATSRGGGTYEQYF
CDR3nt: TGTGCCACCAGCAGAGGAGGCGGGACCTACGAGCAGTACTTC
len: 14
j_gene: TRBJ2-7
abundance: -
d_gene: -
v_gene: TRBV15

CDR3aa: CSALTGLNIQYF
CDR3nt: TGCAGCGCCTTGACAGGCCTAAACATTCAGTACTTC
len: 12
j_gene: TRBJ2-4
abundance: -
d_gene: -
v_gene: TRBV29-1

CDR3aa: CAIPPGQDYEQYF
CDR3nt: TGTGCCATCCCCCCGGGACAAGACTACGAGCAGTACTTC
len: 13
j_gene: TRBJ2-7
abundance: -
d_gene: -
v_gene: TRBV6-9

CDR3aa: CASRHGTLAGVF
CDR3nt: TGTGCCAGCAGACACGGCACACTAGCGGGGGTTTTC
len: 12
j_gene: TRBJ2-7
abundance: -
d_gene: TRBD2
v_gene: TRBV28

CDR3aa: CASSLENEKLFF
CDR3nt: TGTGCCAGCAGCCTTGAGAATGAAAAACTGTTTTTT
len: 12
j_gene: TRBJ1-4
abundance: few
d_gene: -
v_gene: TRBV6-1

CDR3aa: CASSLEVNTEAFF
CDR3nt: TGTGCCAGCAGCTTAGAGGTGAACACTGAAGCTTTCTTT
len: 13
j_gene: TRBJ1-1
abundance: -
d_gene: -
v_gene: TRBV7-2

CDR3aa: CASSLIFRETQYF
CDR3nt: TGCGCCAGCAGCTTGATTTTCCGGGAGACCCAGTACTTC
len: 13
j_gene: TRBJ2-5
abundance: -
d_gene: -
v_gene: TRBV5-1

CDR3aa: CATRGLSYEQYF
CDR3nt: TGTGCCACCCGGGGCCTCTCCTACGAGCAGTACTTC
len: 12
j_gene: TRBJ2-7
abundance: few
d_gene: -
v_gene: TRBV19

CDR3aa: CASSYGTSGKYEQYF
CDR3nt: TGTGCCAGCAGTTACGGGACTAGCGGGAAGTACGAGCAGTACTTC
len: 15
j_gene: TRBJ2-7
abundance: few
d_gene: TRBD2
v_gene: TRBV6-6

CDR3aa: CASRTNTEAFF
CDR3nt: TGTGCCAGTAGGACCAACACTGAAGCTTTCTTT
len: 11
j_gene: TRBJ1-1
abundance: once
d_gene: -
v_gene: TRBV19

CDR3aa: CASSFERVNYGYTF
CDR3nt: TGTGCCAGCAGCTTTGAAAGGGTTAACTATGGCTACACCTTC
len: 14
j_gene: TRBJ1-2
abundance: -
d_gene: -
v_gene: TRBV5-4

CDR3aa: CASSDLRELFF
CDR3nt: TGTGCCAGCAGTGATCTCCGGGAGCTGTTTTTT
len: 11
j_gene: TRBJ2-2
abundance: -
d_gene: -
v_gene: TRBV2

CDR3aa: CAWTPRGEGTQDTQYF
CDR3nt: TGTGCCTGGACCCCTAGGGGGGAGGGGACCCAAGATACGCAGTATTTT
len: 16
j_gene: TRBJ2-3
abundance: -
d_gene: -
v_gene: TRBV30

CDR3aa: CASSYMAANTEAFF
CDR3nt: TGTGCCAGCAGTTACATGGCGGCGAACACTGAAGCTTTCTTT
len: 14
j_gene: TRBJ1-1
abundance: medium-sized
d_gene: -
v_gene: TRBV6-5

CDR3aa: CASSLAQGALDEQFF
CDR3nt: TGTGCCAGCAGCTTGGCGCAGGGGGCCCTGGATGAGCAGTTCTTC
len: 15
j_gene: TRBJ2-1
abundance: -
d_gene: TRBD1
v_gene: TRBV5-8

CDR3aa: CASSVALAGTDTQYF
CDR3nt: TGTGCCAGCAGCGTAGCTCTAGCAGGCACAGATACGCAGTATTTT
len: 15
j_gene: TRBJ2-3
abundance: -
d_gene: -
v_gene: TRBV9

CDR3aa: CSAAGGADTQYF
CDR3nt: TGCAGTGCAGCAGGGGGTGCGGATACGCAGTATTTT
len: 12
j_gene: TRBJ2-3
abundance: once
d_gene: TRBD1
v_gene: TRBV29-1

CDR3aa: CAINRGRQETQYF
CDR3nt: TGTGCCATCAACAGAGGGCGACAAGAGACCCAGTACTTC
len: 13
j_gene: TRBJ2-5
abundance: once
d_gene: -
v_gene: TRBV10-3

CDR3aa: CASSLEGNQGTQYF
CDR3nt: TGCGCCAGCAGCTTGGAGGGAAATCAAGGGACCCAGTACTTC
len: 14
j_gene: TRBJ2-5
abundance: -
d_gene: -
v_gene: TRBV5-1

CDR3aa: CASSRQGEQYF
CDR3nt: TGTGCCAGTAGTAGGCAGGGTGAGCAGTACTTC
len: 11
j_gene: TRBJ2-7
abundance: -
d_gene: -
v_gene: TRBV19

CDR3aa: CSVLTGQGGQPQHF
CDR3nt: TGCAGCGTACTCACGGGACAGGGAGGACAGCCCCAGCATTTT
len: 14
j_gene: TRBJ1-5
abundance: -
d_gene: TRBD1
v_gene: TRBV29-1

CDR3aa: CASSEDPSRSYEQYF
CDR3nt: TGTGCCAGCAGTGAAGATCCTAGCCGTTCCTACGAGCAGTACTTC
len: 15
j_gene: TRBJ2-7
abundance: medium-sized
d_gene: -
v_gene: TRBV6-1

CDR3aa: CASSRGSVGYTF
CDR3nt: TGTGCCAGCAGCAGGGGGTCCGTTGGCTACACCTTC
len: 12
j_gene: TRBJ1-2
abundance: -
d_gene: TRBD1
v_gene: TRBV28

CDR3aa: CAGSVWPIVPPEQYF
CDR3nt: TGTGCCGGCAGCGTATGGCCTATCGTCCCCCCGGAGCAGTACTTC
len: 15
j_gene: TRBJ2-7
abundance: -
d_gene: -
v_gene: TRBV9

CDR3aa: CASSLATVLAQHF
CDR3nt: TGTGCCAGCAGCTTAGCAACGGTATTGGCCCAGCATTTT
len: 13
j_gene: TRBJ1-5
abundance: few
d_gene: -
v_gene: TRBV7-6

CDR3aa: CASTPPGLAGVRELFF
CDR3nt: TGTGCCAGTACCCCTCCGGGACTAGCGGGAGTCAGGGAGCTGTTTTTT
len: 16
j_gene: TRBJ2-2
abundance: -
d_gene: TRBD2
v_gene: TRBV19

CDR3aa: CASSAGIGADTQYF
CDR3nt: TGTGCCAGCTCTGCGGGCATCGGGGCAGATACGCAGTATTTT
len: 14
j_gene: TRBJ2-3
abundance: -
d_gene: -
v_gene: TRBV18

CDR3aa: CASSPQTANTEAFF
CDR3nt: TGTGCCAGCAGCCCGCAGACGGCGAACACTGAAGCTTTCTTT
len: 14
j_gene: TRBJ1-1
abundance: -
d_gene: -
v_gene: TRBV7-6

CDR3aa: CASSLSPLGLGYTF
CDR3nt: TGTGCCAGCAGTTTATCCCCCCTAGGTTTGGGCTACACCTTC
len: 14
j_gene: TRBJ1-2
abundance: -
d_gene: -
v_gene: TRBV28

CDR3aa: CASSYLTGRYTEAFF
CDR3nt: TGTGCCAGCAGTTACTTAACAGGCCGCTACACTGAAGCTTTCTTT
len: 15
j_gene: TRBJ1-1
abundance: -
d_gene: -
v_gene: TRBV6-6

CDR3aa: CASSVSSGADGYTF
CDR3nt: TGTGCCAGCAGCGTGTCGAGTGGTGCGGATGGCTACACCTTC
len: 14
j_gene: TRBJ1-2
abundance: once
d_gene: -
v_gene: TRBV7-2

CDR3aa: CASSLNRRNQPQHF
CDR3nt: TGTGCCAGCAGTTTGAACAGGAGAAATCAGCCCCAGCATTTT
len: 14
j_gene: TRBJ1-5
abundance: -
d_gene: -
v_gene: TRBV27

CDR3aa: CASSPDRGRGYTF
CDR3nt: TGCGCCAGCAGCCCGGACAGGGGGAGAGGCTACACCTTC
len: 13
j_gene: TRBJ1-2
abundance: -
d_gene: TRBD1
v_gene: TRBV5-1

CDR3aa: CASSQWASAYEQYF
CDR3nt: TGTGCCAGCAGCCAGTGGGCCTCAGCCTACGAGCAGTACTTC
len: 14
j_gene: TRBJ2-7
abundance: -
d_gene: -
v_gene: TRBV11-2

CDR3aa: CASSSTGTYGYTF
CDR3nt: TGTGCCAGCAGCTCAACAGGGACCTATGGCTACACCTTC
len: 13
j_gene: TRBJ1-2
abundance: -
d_gene: -
v_gene: TRBV11-2

CDR3aa: CASSAGISSGNTIYF
CDR3nt: TGCGCCAGCAGCGCGGGGATTTCCTCTGGAAACACCATATATTTT
len: 15
j_gene: TRBJ1-3
abundance: -
d_gene: -
v_gene: TRBV5-1

CDR3aa: CASSYGRRDYEQYF
CDR3nt: TGTGCCAGTAGTTACGGGAGGCGCGACTACGAGCAGTACTTC
len: 14
j_gene: TRBJ2-7
abundance: once
d_gene: TRBD2
v_gene: TRBV19

CDR3aa: CASSLGGVTEAFF
CDR3nt: TGTGCCAGCAGCTTGGGAGGGGTCACTGAAGCTTTCTTT
len: 13
j_gene: TRBJ1-1
abundance: -
d_gene: -
v_gene: TRBV11-3

CDR3aa: CASSGLAGVISSYNEQFF
CDR3nt: TGCGCCAGCAGTGGGCTAGCGGGAGTTATCAGCTCCTACAATGAGCAGTTCTTC
len: 18
j_gene: TRBJ2-1
abundance: -
d_gene: TRBD2
v_gene: TRBV10-2

CDR3aa: CASSLGQGRTGNTIYF
CDR3nt: TGTGCCAGCAGCTTGGGACAGGGGAGAACTGGAAACACCATATATTTT
len: 16
j_gene: TRBJ1-3
abundance: -
d_gene: TRBD1
v_gene: TRBV7-2

CDR3aa: CASRTTGSYGYTF
CDR3nt: TGTGCCAGCAGAACTACAGGCTCCTATGGCTACACCTTC
len: 13
j_gene: TRBJ1-2
abundance: -
d_gene: -
v_gene: TRBV6-5

CDR3aa: CASSFPQANTGELFF
CDR3nt: TGTGCCAGCAGCTTTCCACAGGCGAACACCGGGGAGCTGTTTTTT
len: 15
j_gene: TRBJ2-2
abundance: few
d_gene: -
v_gene: TRBV7-9

CDR3aa: CASSPARTSGSPRYTDTQYF
CDR3nt: TGCGCCAGCAGCCCGGCCAGGACTAGCGGGAGTCCCCGGTACACAGATACGCAGTATTTT
len: 20
j_gene: TRBJ2-3
abundance: -
d_gene: TRBD2
v_gene: TRBV5-1

CDR3aa: CSARSYGYTF
CDR3nt: TGCAGTGCTCGGAGTTATGGCTACACCTTC
len: 10
j_gene: TRBJ1-2
abundance: -
d_gene: -
v_gene: TRBV20-1

CDR3aa: CASSSLFLAGYNEQFF
CDR3nt: TGTGCCAGTAGTTCCCTTTTCCTAGCGGGATACAATGAGCAGTTCTTC
len: 16
j_gene: TRBJ2-1
abundance: -
d_gene: TRBD2
v_gene: TRBV19

CDR3aa: CASRLTGGGTYEQYF
CDR3nt: TGTGCCAGCAGGCTCACAGGAGGGGGTACCTACGAGCAGTACTTC
len: 15
j_gene: TRBJ2-7
abundance: -
d_gene: -
v_gene: TRBV6-5

CDR3aa: CASSQTGANSPLHF
CDR3nt: TGTGCCAGCAGCCAGACAGGGGCGAATTCACCCCTCCACTTT
len: 14
j_gene: TRBJ1-6
abundance: -
d_gene: TRBD1
v_gene: TRBV27

CDR3aa: CASSTPLSSSTDTQYF
CDR3nt: TGTGCCAGTAGTACCCCTCTCTCATCTAGCACAGATACGCAGTATTTT
len: 16
j_gene: TRBJ2-3
abundance: once
d_gene: -
v_gene: TRBV19